This entry lists 15 T cell receptor beta chains sequenced from one sample in a study of cytomegalovirus exposure and HLA in healthy donors. PCR amplification relied on 60 Vbeta primers (plus 13 Jbeta primers). Data came from immunoSEQ multiplex PCR; TCRdb stores just in-frame clones and leaves some out. The profile shows about 160,000 clones, about 80% of them singletons. Sequenced sample: PBMCs. The source of these receptors is a man aged 45-65 years in good health and CMV-seropositive.

The chain uses TRBV18 and TRBJ1-1; 7 bases map to TRBD1. V lost 4 bases to trimming and J lost 3 bases; unmatched junction nucleotides: 8. Germline CDR1 reads KGHSH; CDR2 reads LQKENI. CDR3 length equals 15 residues. The CDR3 here is CASSLKGARDTEAFF. CDR3 bases: TGTGCCAGCTCACTGAAGGGGGCACGGGACACTGAAGCTTTCTTT.

The chain combines TRBV9 with TRBJ2-7; tentative D call: TRBD2 (5 bases). The CDR3 runs 15 residues. Germline lookup yields CDR1 SGDLS and CDR2 YYNGEE. V dropped 3 bases and J dropped 7 bases, with 20 bases sitting between them. The CDR3 coding sequence is TGTGCCAGCAGCGCTACCGGGATCCCCAGAAGTGAGCAGTACTTC. Its translation: CASSATGIPRSEQYF.

The rearrangement joins TRBV6-6 to TRBJ1-2; D gene ambiguous. V lost 0 bases and J lost 4, with 15 bases in between. The germline gives CDR1 MNHNY, CDR2 SVGAGI (reference sequence). This CDR3 contains 16 residues. Written as DNA, the CDR3 is TGTGCCAGCAGTTACTCCGGTGCTGGAGGGAGCTATGGCTACACCTTC. This translates into CASSYSGAGGSYGYTF.

In its sample, this clone was seen a few times. Different DNA sequences within this sample yield the same CDR3. The chain is built from TRBV18 and TRBJ1-1; 9 nucleotides line up with TRBD1. Trimming cost V 3 bases and J 1 base; bases outside gene matches: 0. Per the germline V gene, CDR1 is KGHSH and CDR2 is LQKENI. The CDR3 consists of 14 residues. The CDR3 spells CASSPGQGNTEAFF. CDR3 DNA sequence: TGTGCCAGCTCACCGGGACAGGGGAACACTGAAGCTTTCTTT. The full variable domain, with the rest looked up from reference TRBV18 and TRBJ1-1, is NAGVMQNPRHLVRRRGQEARLRCSPMKGHSHVYWYRQLPEEGLKFMVYLQKENIIDESGMPKERFSAEFPKEGPSILRIQQVVRGDSAAYFCASSPGQGNTEAFFGQGTRLTVV.

This clone appeared once. The gene calls are TRBV2 and TRBJ2-5; TRBD2 aligns across 10 bases. In germline, CDR1 is SNHLY, CDR2 FYNNEI. The CDR3 is 16 residues long. The V gene end was trimmed by 6 bases and the J gene end by 4 bases; junction bases not matched to a gene: 11. The CDR3 reads CASRKERGGLGETQYF. The CDR3 DNA is TGTGCCAGCAGAAAGGAGCGGGGGGGCCTAGGAGAGACCCAGTACTTC.

This sequence joins TRBV9 and TRBJ1-2; D is uncertain. This CDR3 has 14 amino acids. CDR1 and CDR2 (germline): SGDLS, YYNGEE. V was cut by 0 bases and J by 8 bases, with 14 bases left in between. CDR3 region: CASSVDSGGRGYTF. The CDR3 DNA is TGTGCCAGCAGCGTAGACAGTGGTGGGCGCGGCTACACCTTC.

V gene TRBV15 combines with J gene TRBJ2-3; 8 positions agree with TRBD2. This CDR3 has 13 amino acids. J was trimmed by 4 bases and V by 4 bases; bases with no gene match: 1. Per germline, CDR1 LNHNV and CDR2 YYDKDF (reference sequence). The CDR3: CATSILAADTQYF. The CDR3 region has the DNA TGTGCCACCAGCATACTAGCGGCAGATACGCAGTATTTT.

The DNA for the CDR3 is TGTGCCTGGAGTTACACAGGGTCCTCTGGAAACACCATATATTTT. Its translation is CAWSYTGSSGNTIYF. The rearrangement links TRBV30 to TRBJ1-3, with D possibly TRBD1 on 6 matching bases. Between the trimmed V and J ends, which lost 2 bases and 0 bases, there was a span of 11 bases. This CDR3 has 15 residues. CDR1 and CDR2 from the germline V gene are GTSNPN and SVGIG (reference sequence).

This clone showed up just once. This chain links TRBV5-1 with TRBJ2-3; perhaps TRBD2 as D (6 bases). Germline CDR1 reads SGHRS; CDR2 reads YFSETQ. V was trimmed by 5 bases and J by 5 bases, leaving 15 bases between them. The CDR3 runs 14 residues. The CDR3 sequence is CASRRDGGLDTQYF. In DNA form, the CDR3 reads TGCGCCAGCAGGCGAGATGGGGGGTTAGATACGCAGTATTTT. Filled out from reference TRBV5-1 and TRBJ2-3, the complete variable domain reads KAGVTQTPRYLIKTRGQQVTLSCSPISGHRSVSWYQQTPGQGLQFLFEYFSETQRNKGNFPGRFSGRQFSNSRSEMNVSTLELGDSALYLCASRRDGGLDTQYFGPGTRLTVL.

This chain joins TRBV30 and TRBJ1-4; D unclear. This CDR3 contains 14 residues. The germline V and J ends were trimmed by 5 bases and 5 bases, with 15 bases remaining between them. The germline V gene has CDR1 GTSNPN and CDR2 SVGIG (reference sequence). CDR3 coding DNA: TGTGCCTGGGGTCCGCGTACGATGAATGAAAAACTGTTTTTT. This sequence encodes CAWGPRTMNEKLFF.

This clone was detected only a few times. Here the CDR3 reads CASSLLGGGLGEQFF. As DNA, the CDR3 is TGCGCCAGCAGCTTGTTGGGGGGGGGCCTGGGTGAGCAGTTCTTC. The chain uses TRBV5-1 and TRBJ2-1, with a possible D match to TRBD2 (7 bases). V lost 1 base and J 9 bases, leaving 17 bases between the germline ends. The germline gives CDR1 SGHRS, CDR2 YFSETQ. This CDR3 is built from 15 residues.

The genes are TRBV18 and TRBJ2-3, with TRBD2 matching over 9 bases. The CDR3 covers 15 residues. The germline V gene encodes CDR1 KGHSH and CDR2 LQKENI. Losses at the gene ends were 2 bases for V and 3 bases for J; bases not matched to a gene: 3. The DNA for the CDR3 is TGTGCCAGCTCACCAAGCGGGGGGCAAACAGATACGCAGTATTTT. Translating it yields CASSPSGGQTDTQYF.

The J gene is TRBJ1-6, the V gene TRBV11-2, with 9 bases identical to TRBD1. After removal of 5 bases from V and 10 bases from J, the junction contained 9 bases not matched to a gene. In germline, CDR1 is SGHAT, CDR2 FQNNGV. CDR3 length: 15 residues. The CDR3 loop reads CASSPSDRGSSPLHF. The CDR3 coding sequence is TGTGCCAGCAGCCCTTCGGACAGGGGTAGCTCACCCCTCCACTTT.

The V call is TRBV11-2, the J call TRBJ2-1; TRBD2 is a possible D gene (5 bases). There are 14 residues in the CDR3. V dropped 6 bases and J dropped 4 bases, with 13 bases sitting between them. CDR1 and CDR2 (germline): SGHAT, FQNNGV. CDR3 bases: TGTGCCAGCAGTTCCGACTACCAGTACAATGAGCAGTTCTTC. Residues: CASSSDYQYNEQFF.

J is TRBJ2-3 and V is TRBV9; 7 nucleotides line up with TRBD1. Losses at the gene ends were 3 bases for V and 3 bases for J; bases not matched to a gene: 7. Germline V CDR1 and CDR2: SGDLS, YYNGEE. This CDR3 comprises 15 residues. The CDR3 is CASSGQGVSTDTQYF. Written as DNA, the CDR3 is TGTGCCAGCAGCGGACAGGGAGTAAGTACAGATACGCAGTATTTT.